Presented here are 20 T cell receptor beta chains from one specimen sequenced in a study of blood T cell repertoires in COVID-19. This table comes from immunoSEQ multiplex PCR, and its TCRdb copy is limited to in-frame clones, with some not included. This sample has approximately 74,000 clones, with 85% to 95% found just once. Specimen: peripheral blood. Every receptor here comes from a woman aged 60 to 75 with active COVID-19.

The V call is TRBV7-9, the J call TRBJ1-4; 9 nucleotides agree with TRBD1. Germline lookup yields CDR1 SEHNR and CDR2 FQNEAQ (reference sequence). CDR3 length: 15 residues. J was trimmed by 5 bases and V by 1 base; bases with no gene match: 2. In DNA form, the CDR3 reads TGTGCCAGCAGCTTAGGGGACAGGGAGAATGAAAAACTGTTTTTT. This codes for CASSLGDRENEKLFF.

The CDR3: CASRETSKNIQYF. The CDR3 DNA follows: TGTGCCAGCAGGGAGACGTCCAAAAACATTCAGTACTTC. V usage is TRBV2 and J usage is TRBJ2-4, with D hard to call. The germline V and J ends were trimmed by 6 bases and 2 bases, with 8 bases remaining between them. The CDR3 sequence is 13 residues long. Germline CDR1 is SNHLY and CDR2 is FYNNEI.

The chain carries TRBV28 and TRBJ2-6, with TRBD1 as a possible D gene (6 bases). Germline CDR1 reads MDHEN; CDR2 reads SYDVKM. V was clipped by 3 bases and J by 2 bases, with 8 bases between them. The CDR3 sequence is 15 residues long. Written as DNA, the CDR3 is TGTGCCAGCAGTTTTTCAGGGGCTGGGGCCAACGTCCTGACTTTC. This encodes CASSFSGAGANVLTF.

J is TRBJ2-7 and V is TRBV2, with 9 bases lining up with TRBD1. V lost 7 bases and J lost 2; bases outside the gene matches: 6. The CDR3 runs to 14 residues. The V gene's germline CDR1 is SNHLY and CDR2 FYNNEI. CDR3 bases: TGTGCCAGCATTGGACAGGGGACCCCCTACGAGCAGTACTTC. Its translation: CASIGQGTPYEQYF.

This clone was picked up a small number of times. The chain carries TRBV6-1 and TRBJ1-6, with 7 bases fitting TRBD1. The CDR3 totals 15 residues. V dropped 2 bases and J dropped 7; count of bases not matched to a gene: 5. Germline lookup yields CDR1 MNHNS and CDR2 SASEGT. The CDR3 DNA reads as TGTGCCAGCAGTGAACTGGGGACAGAAAATTCACCCCTCCACTTT. Residues: CASSELGTENSPLHF.

The chain uses TRBV7-6 and TRBJ2-3, with 9 bases lining up with TRBD2. V dropped 4 bases and J dropped 0; count of bases not matched to a gene: 8. In germline, CDR1 is SGHVS, CDR2 FNYEAQ. The CDR3 is made up of 17 amino acids. This CDR3 reads CASSSQPSGTSTDTQYF. For the CDR3, the DNA is TGTGCCAGCAGCTCACAACCTAGCGGGACTAGCACAGATACGCAGTATTTT.

This clone appeared a few times. The rearrangement joins TRBV19 to TRBJ2-1; the match to TRBD2 covers 7 bases. The CDR3 runs to 15 residues. Germline assignment: CDR1 LNHDA and CDR2 SQIVND (reference sequence). V shed 8 bases and J 9 bases; nucleotides not matched to a gene: 16. The CDR3 DNA sequence: TGTGCCAGTCGGGCCCCTGCGGGAGATCACGGTGAGCAGTTCTTC. Translating it yields CASRAPAGDHGEQFF.

This chain uses TRBV28 with TRBJ2-7, with 10 bases aligning to TRBD1. CDR3 length: 14 residues. V trimming: 2 bases; J trimming: 4 bases; junction bases outside the gene matches: 2. The V gene's germline CDR1 is MDHEN and CDR2 SYDVKM. The CDR3 nucleotides are TGTGCCAGCAGTTTACGGGACAGGGGTTACGAGCAGTACTTC. Protein product: CASSLRDRGYEQYF.

This chain joins TRBV2 and TRBJ2-7; TRBD2 matches at 9 bases. Trimming at V came to 11 bases and at J to 2 bases, leaving 4 bases not matched to a gene. Germline CDR1 is SNHLY and CDR2 is FYNNEI. The length of the CDR3 is 12 residues. The CDR3 region has the DNA TGTGCCGGTCTAGCGGGGACCTACGAGCAGTACTTC. This codes for CAGLAGTYEQYF.

The chain links TRBV28 to TRBJ1-5; the D gene is possibly TRBD1 (5 bases). Trimming took off 11 bases at V and 0 bases at J, with 11 bases between the two ends. The CDR3 consists of 13 residues. Germline V gene lookup returns CDR1 MDHEN and CDR2 SYDVKM. CDR3 bases: TGTGCCGTCAGGGTGAATAGCAATCAGCCCCAGCATTTT. Protein sequence: CAVRVNSNQPQHF.

J is TRBJ2-5 and V is TRBV10-1; tentative D call: TRBD1 (6 bases). Germline V gene lookup returns CDR1 WNHNN and CDR2 SYGVQD (reference sequence). Deletions cut 0 bases from V and 1 base from J, with 9 bases between. The CDR3 covers 15 residues. The CDR3 loop reads CASSESTGIQETQYF. CDR3 bases: TGCGCCAGCAGTGAGTCGACAGGAATCCAAGAGACCCAGTACTTC.

The gene calls are TRBV7-9 and TRBJ2-4; TRBD1 is a possible D gene (5 bases). Germline V CDR1 and CDR2: SEHNR, FQNEAQ (reference sequence). Deletions cut 2 bases from V and 6 bases from J, with 8 bases between. CDR3 size: 13 residues. The CDR3 nucleotides are TGTGCCAGCAGCTTACTGCAGGGAAACATTCAGTACTTC. Residues: CASSLLQGNIQYF.

The chain uses TRBV25-1 and TRBJ2-4; D possibly corresponds to TRBD1 (7 bases). Germline values: CDR1 MGHDK, CDR2 SYGVNS. This CDR3 is 17 amino acids long. Trimming took off 6 bases at V and 8 bases at J, with 26 bases between the two ends. CDR3 in amino acids: CASSRSGGRQGGDIQYF. The CDR3 nucleotides read TGTGCCAGCAGCCGATCAGGGGGAAGGCAGGGGGGAGACATTCAGTACTTC.

J is TRBJ1-3 and V is TRBV28; TRBD1 matches 10 bases. The CDR3 runs to 14 residues. Per germline, CDR1 MDHEN and CDR2 SYDVKM. The ends lost 6 bases at V and 7 bases at J; junction bases unmatched: 6. Here the CDR3 DNA reads TGTGCCAGCAGCCCTGACAGGGGGCGGAACACCATATATTTT. It is translated as CASSPDRGRNTIYF.

The chain joins TRBV19 to TRBJ1-1; D call uncertain. Trimming cost V 3 bases and J 0 bases, with 8 bases left between them. The CDR3 is 14 residues long. Germline CDR1 LNHDA, CDR2 SQIVND (reference sequence). In DNA, the CDR3 is TGTGCCAGTAGTATGAGGAGAATGAACACTGAAGCTTTCTTT. This sequence encodes CASSMRRMNTEAFF.

The chain couples TRBV3-1 (or the pseudogene TRBV3-2) to TRBJ2-1; TRBD2 aligns across 8 bases. This CDR3 region has 15 residues. J was trimmed by 0 bases and V by 5 bases; bases with no gene match: 3. Germline CDR1 reads LGHDT; CDR2 reads YNNKEL (reference sequence). CDR3 loop: CASSNSGSSYNEQFF. The CDR3 DNA reads as TGTGCCAGCAGCAACAGCGGGAGCTCCTACAATGAGCAGTTCTTC.

The V call is TRBV5-1, the J call TRBJ1-3; no definite D call. The CDR3 sequence is 13 residues long. Trimming took 7 bases from V and 0 from J, leaving 8 bases between them. Germline V gene sequence: CDR1 SGHRS, CDR2 YFSETQ. This CDR3 is CASRIGSGNTIYF. CDR3 in DNA: TGCGCCAGCCGAATCGGCTCTGGAAACACCATATATTTT. Variable domain in full (rest from reference TRBV5-1 and TRBJ1-3): KAGVTQTPRYLIKTRGQQVTLSCSPISGHRSVSWYQQTPGQGLQFLFEYFSETQRNKGNFPGRFSGRQFSNSRSEMNVSTLELGDSALYLCASRIGSGNTIYFGEGSWLTVV.

The chain carries TRBV19 and TRBJ1-5; 8 nucleotides agree with TRBD1. V was clipped by 11 bases and J by 2 bases; unmatched bases: 8. The germline CDR1 and CDR2 sequences are LNHDA and SQIVND (reference sequence). The CDR3 sequence is 14 residues long. The CDR3 loop is CASRAGGGNQPQHF. The CDR3 DNA reads TGTGCCTCAAGGGCAGGGGGCGGCAATCAGCCCCAGCATTTT.

This chain joins TRBV24-1 and TRBJ2-5; 10 nucleotides agree with TRBD1. The V gene end was trimmed by 4 bases and the J gene end by 4 bases; junction bases not matched to a gene: 8. This CDR3 is 16 amino acids long. Germline V gene data show CDR1 as KGHDR and CDR2 as SFDVKD. In nucleotides, the CDR3 is TGTGCCACCAGTGACCCGGGACAGGGGCTCGCAGAGACCCAGTACTTC. Its protein is CATSDPGQGLAETQYF.

Worth noting for this clone: Germline is not matched at one junction end, which may reflect a read error. This chain connects TRBV6-2 or TRBV6-3 to TRBJ1-1, with D perhaps matching TRBD1 (5 bases). This CDR3 contains 14 residues. Germline-derived CDR1 and CDR2 are MNHEY and SVGEGT. The CDR3 coding sequence is TGTGCCAGCAGTCCCCCCCAGGGAAGATCGGAAGTTTTCTTT. The encoded protein is CASSPPQGRSEVFF.